This entry lists 22 T cell receptor beta chains sequenced from one sample in a study of CD8+ T cells in alopecia areata. Documented treatment: oral pan-JAK inhibitor, 5-10 mg twice daily. cDNA serving as the sequencing template came from extracted, reverse transcribed RNA. Assay used: immunoSEQ multiplex PCR; TCRdb lists only in-frame clones, some missing. The data contain about 120,000 clones, 56% of them singletons. The specimen was CD4+ T cells sorted from blood, collected at week 24, from a patient treated with tofacitinib. Receptor source: a human donor with alopecia areata.

The chain has TRBV6-5 and TRBJ2-3; D is perhaps TRBD1 (6 bases). There are 14 residues in the CDR3. Germline lookup yields CDR1 MNHEY and CDR2 SVGAGI. Trimming removed 5 bases at V and 2 bases at J, with 11 bases between. The CDR3: CASSNRDNTDTQYF. CDR3 nucleotides: TGTGCCAGCAGTAACCGGGACAACACAGATACGCAGTATTTT.

The V call is TRBV29-1, the J call TRBJ2-3, with no clear D. Germline V lookup: CDR1 SQVTM, CDR2 ANQGSEA. This CDR3 comprises 13 residues. The DNA of the CDR3 is TGCAGAGTCGTCCGGACCTTCACAGATACGCAGTATTTT. It codes for CRVVRTFTDTQYF.

This clone was detected a few times. The chain couples TRBV18 to TRBJ1-5, with 7 positions matching TRBD1. V dropped 6 bases and J dropped 7; count of bases not matched to a gene: 9. Per germline, CDR1 KGHSH and CDR2 LQKENI. CDR3 length: 14 residues. CDR3 sequence: CASSHDREGQPQHF. The CDR3 DNA reads as TGTGCCAGCTCCCACGACAGGGAGGGACAGCCCCAGCATTTT.

The chain uses TRBV29-1 and TRBJ1-1, with D uncertain. This CDR3 spans 15 amino acids. With 4 bases removed from V and 0 bases from J, the gap between germline ends came to 15 bases. Germline values: CDR1 SQVTM, CDR2 ANQGSEA. CDR3 sequence (DNA): TGCAGCGTTGGACGAATTGGGCCTATGAACACTGAAGCTTTCTTT. It yields the protein CSVGRIGPMNTEAFF.

This clone has just a few counts. The chain has TRBV6-5 and TRBJ2-7; tentative D call: TRBD1 (6 bases). CDR1 is MNHEY and CDR2 is SVGAGI in the germline V gene. The ends were cut back, 5 bases at V and 6 bases at J, with 20 bases in the middle. The CDR3 length is 15 residues. The CDR3 here is CASSGGGRGDFEQYF. CDR3 coding DNA: TGTGCCAGCAGTGGGGGCGGCAGGGGCGATTTCGAGCAGTACTTC.

This clone was picked up a small number of times. The J gene is TRBJ2-1, the V gene TRBV7-2, with TRBD2 identical over 11 bases. CDR3 size: 15 residues. V shed 5 bases, J shed 9 bases, and the junction held 9 bases outside the gene matches. CDR1 is SGHTA, CDR2 FQGNSA, per germline. The DNA for the CDR3 is TGTGCCAGCAGCCTAGGAACTAGCGGGGGATTTGAGCAGTTCTTC. This sequence encodes CASSLGTSGGFEQFF.

The chain recombines TRBV29-1 with TRBJ2-1; D is unclear. V was pared by 6 bases and J by 3 bases, with 12 bases between. Germline loops: CDR1 SQVTM, CDR2 ANQGSEA. The CDR3 runs to 13 residues. The CDR3 here is CSVDTSFYNEQFF. The CDR3 DNA is TGCAGCGTGGATACGAGCTTCTACAATGAGCAGTTCTTC.

The chain combines TRBV30 with TRBJ1-6, with D possibly matching TRBD1 (5 bases). V shed 2 bases and J shed 15 bases, with 8 bases lying between them. Germline V CDR1 and CDR2: GTSNPN, SVGIG (reference sequence). The CDR3 extends over 10 amino acids. This CDR3 reads CAWSMGDLHF. DNA of the CDR3: TGTGCCTGGAGTATGGGGGACCTCCACTTT.

The rearrangement uses TRBV5-4 and TRBJ2-5, with 7 bases aligning to TRBD1. The length of the CDR3 is 13 residues. J was trimmed by 2 bases and V by 6 bases; bases with no gene match: 4. The germline V gene encodes CDR1 SGHNT and CDR2 YYREEE (reference sequence). The CDR3 here is CASKSDRQETQYF. Here the CDR3 DNA reads TGTGCCAGCAAATCGGACAGGCAAGAGACCCAGTACTTC.

This clone was seen more than once but under ten times. This chain links TRBV18 with TRBJ2-4; 12 nucleotides match TRBD2. The junction had 0 bases not matched to a gene; V was cut back by 3 bases and J by 6 bases. This CDR3 has 14 amino acids. Germline CDR1 is KGHSH and CDR2 is LQKENI. CDR3 loop: CASSPGLAGNIQYF. For the CDR3, the DNA is TGTGCCAGCTCACCGGGACTAGCGGGAAACATTCAGTACTTC.

This clone was observed once. The chain couples TRBV30 to TRBJ2-5; no firm D call. The CDR3 covers 13 residues. Germline CDR1 and CDR2: GTSNPN and SVGIG (reference sequence). Trimming took off 2 bases at V and 5 bases at J, with 12 bases between the two ends. The CDR3 reads CAWSLLLRETQYF. CDR3 nucleotide sequence: TGTGCCTGGAGTTTACTGCTGCGGGAGACCCAGTACTTC.

This clone was counted a few times. This sample includes further DNA sequences coding for the same CDR3. The V gene is TRBV7-2, the J gene TRBJ2-7, with D uncertain. Trimming left V 3 bases short and J 0 bases short, with 3 bases between. The CDR3 is 12 amino acids. Germline V gene sequence: CDR1 SGHTA, CDR2 FQGNSA. This chain's CDR3 is CASSLVSYEQYF. CDR3 DNA: TGTGCCAGCAGCTTGGTCTCCTACGAGCAGTACTTC.

This sequence joins TRBV7-2 and TRBJ2-2; D is possibly TRBD1 or TRBD2 (6 bases each). The CDR3 runs 15 residues. Germline CDR1 SGHTA, CDR2 FQGNSA. With 1 base removed from V and 5 bases from J, the gap between germline ends came to 11 bases. The CDR3 loop reads CASSLVGGSTGELFF. Written as DNA, the CDR3 is TGTGCCAGCAGCTTAGTGGGGGGCTCGACCGGGGAGCTGTTTTTT.

The V gene is TRBV25-1, the J gene TRBJ2-3, with 11 bases lining up with TRBD2. The CDR3 has 13 residues. Per germline, CDR1 MGHDK and CDR2 SYGVNS. The V gene end was trimmed by 6 bases and the J gene end by 6 bases; junction bases not matched to a gene: 2. This CDR3 is CASRTSGVDTQYF. In nucleotides, the CDR3 is TGTGCCAGCAGGACTAGCGGGGTGGATACGCAGTATTTT.

The chain uses TRBV7-9 and TRBJ2-5, with D possibly matching TRBD2 (6 bases). This CDR3 has 17 amino acids. CDR1 and CDR2 (germline): SEHNR, FQNEAQ (reference sequence). Trimming left V 5 bases short and J 2 bases short, with 21 bases between. CDR3 DNA sequence: TGTGCCAGCAGCCCAGACGGGGCTGCGGGACGGCAAGAGACCCAGTACTTC. Encoded protein: CASSPDGAAGRQETQYF. Using reference TRBV7-9 and TRBJ2-5 for the parts outside the CDR3, the full variable domain is DTGVSQNPRHKITKRGQNVTFRCDPISEHNRLYWYRQTLGQGPEFLTYFQNEAQLEKSRLLSDRFSAERPKGSFSTLEIQRTEQGDSAMYLCASSPDGAAGRQETQYFGPGTRLLVL.

The chain employs TRBV6-9 and TRBJ1-6, with D uncertain. There are 12 residues in the CDR3. Trimming shortened V by 7 bases and J by 8 bases, and 9 bases separated the two germline ends. CDR1 is MNHGY, CDR2 SVAAGI, per germline. CDR3 DNA sequence: TGTGCCAGCAAGGTCGGGGATTCACCCCTCCACTTT. Its protein product is CASKVGDSPLHF.

To note about this clone: The same CDR3 also results from other DNA sequences found in this sample. The chain recombines TRBV18 with TRBJ1-1; D not resolved. The germline gives CDR1 KGHSH, CDR2 LQKENI. This CDR3 region has 12 residues. V was clipped by 3 bases and J by 2 bases, with 4 bases between them. The CDR3 is CASSPGNTEAFF. In DNA form, the CDR3 reads TGTGCCAGCTCACCTGGTAACACTGAAGCTTTCTTT.

This clone showed up just a few times. CDR3 sequence reads: CASSSSGGELFF. CDR3 coding DNA: TGCGCCAGCAGCAGTAGCGGCGGGGAGCTGTTTTTT. The J gene is TRBJ2-2, the V gene TRBV5-1; possibly TRBD2 for D (6 bases). V gave up 4 bases and J gave up 7 bases, with 8 bases separating them. This CDR3 comprises 12 residues. Looked up from germline, CDR1 is SGHRS and CDR2 is YFSETQ.

The genes are TRBV7-2 and TRBJ1-5; no definite D call. Germline CDR1 is SGHTA and CDR2 is FQGNSA. The CDR3 sequence is 13 residues long. V shed 6 bases and J shed 5 bases, with 11 bases lying between them. The CDR3 DNA reads as TGTGCCAGCAGTCAAGACCGTGATCAGCCCCAGCATTTT. It translates to CASSQDRDQPQHF.

The chain uses TRBV4-2 and TRBJ2-3; D ambiguous. Between the trimmed V and J ends, which lost 1 base and 0 bases, there was a span of 11 bases. This CDR3 is 16 amino acids long. Germline V CDR1 and CDR2: LGHNA, YNFKEQ. This CDR3 reads CASSQGSMDSTDTQYF. The CDR3 coding sequence is TGTGCCAGCAGCCAAGGGTCGATGGATAGCACAGATACGCAGTATTTT.

The chain combines TRBV7-2 with TRBJ2-1; D gene uncertain. V was cut by 4 bases and J by 9 bases, with 13 bases left in between. The CDR3 extends over 13 amino acids. CDR1 and CDR2 (germline): SGHTA, FQGNSA. CDR3 in amino acids: CASSWYSEVEQFF. The DNA of the CDR3 is TGTGCCAGCAGCTGGTACAGTGAGGTTGAGCAGTTCTTC.

This clone appeared once. V usage is TRBV30 and J usage is TRBJ2-7, with a tentative D call TRBD1 (6 bases). The CDR3 consists of 14 residues. CDR1 and CDR2 (germline): GTSNPN, SVGIG (reference sequence). V was trimmed by 0 bases and J by 0 bases, leaving 9 bases between them. DNA for the CDR3: TGTGCCTGGAGTGTACAGGGCCTCTCCTACGAGCAGTACTTC. Translating it yields CAWSVQGLSYEQYF. The whole variable domain, remainder taken from reference TRBV30 and TRBJ2-7, is SQTIHQWPATLVQPVGSPLSLECTVEGTSNPNLYWYRQAAGRGLQLLFYSVGIGQISSEVPQNLSASRPQDRQFILSSKKLLLSDSGFYLCAWSVQGLSYEQYFGPGTRLTVT.